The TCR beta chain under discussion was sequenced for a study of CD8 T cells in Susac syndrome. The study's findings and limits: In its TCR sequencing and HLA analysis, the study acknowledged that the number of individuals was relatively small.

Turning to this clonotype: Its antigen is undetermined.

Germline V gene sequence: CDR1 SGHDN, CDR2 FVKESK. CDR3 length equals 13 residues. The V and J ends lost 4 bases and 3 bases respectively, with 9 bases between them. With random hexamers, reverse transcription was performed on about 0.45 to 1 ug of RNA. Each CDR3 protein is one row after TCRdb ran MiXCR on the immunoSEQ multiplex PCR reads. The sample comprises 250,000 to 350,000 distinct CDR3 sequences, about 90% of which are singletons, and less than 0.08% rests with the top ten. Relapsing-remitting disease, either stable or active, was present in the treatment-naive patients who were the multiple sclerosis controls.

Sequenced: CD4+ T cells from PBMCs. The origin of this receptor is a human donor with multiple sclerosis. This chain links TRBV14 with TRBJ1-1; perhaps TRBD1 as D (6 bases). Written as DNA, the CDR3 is TGTGCCAGCAGCCGGGACACCTACACTGAAGCTTTCTTT. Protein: CASSRDTYTEAFF.